This T cell receptor (beta chain) was recovered during a study of T cells after somatic rescue of genetic block (dated by TCRdb to between 2020 and 2021). A note on the overall study: The study assessed how robust, over the long term, a T-cell system was when the system had developed through somatic rescue of a genetic block in T-cell development.

The CDR3 contains 14 residues, cysteine and phenylalanine counted. The entry retains the CDR3 DNA only, 42 bases that are in frame from base 1. The germline V gene gives CDR1 as WSHSY and CDR2 as SAAADI. Clipping removes 3 bases from V and 5 bases from J, with 5 as the unmatched junction base count. To prepare the library, the immunoSEQ multiplex PCR assay was applied. What TCRdb holds here is the immuneACCESS table cut down to in-frame rearrangements. Part of the clones is not present; checked against another copy, under half of the missing clones reflect an unresolved V gene, and the others are unexplained. For this sample the table gives about 88,000 clones, of which approximately 90% were detected only once. The top ten hold around 1.6% of the sample. For this clone: Its antigen remains undetermined. Per-base quality was not reported, and no clone a single base away is much larger than it.

The TCR sequence derives from a young woman. The rearrangement combines TRBV10-2 with TRBJ2-5, with 8 bases aligning to TRBD2. Input material: peripheral blood mononuclear cells (PBMCs). The bases are TGCGCCAGCAGTGACCTGAGCGGGAGTGAGACCCAGTACTTC. It translates as CASSDLSGSETQYF.